What follows are 16 T cell receptor beta chains derived from one specimen sequenced in a study of T cells in Graves' hyperthyroidism and ophthalmopathy. Template material for amplifying TCR beta CDR3 regions consisted of RNA transcripts. The TCR CDR3 first-round RT-PCR relied on the HTBI primer set. TCRdb independently ran MiXCR on the multiplex PCR reads; one entry per CDR3 protein. The data show hundreds of thousands of distinct CDR3 sequences, 45% seen once. Specimen: peripheral blood or thyroid tissue (not recorded which). The receptors were gathered from an adult man with Graves' disease, either hyperthyroidism or ophthalmopathy (not recorded which).

Comment on this clonotype: A junction boundary mismatches the germline segment, possibly from a read error. The DNA for the CDR3 is TGCAGTGCTTTAGTGTTGCAAGGGACCCAGTACTTC. This codes for CSALVLQGTQYF. The chain joins TRBV20-1 to TRBJ2-5; no clear D. Germline V gives CDR1 DFQATT, CDR2 SNEGSKA (reference sequence). This CDR3 spans 12 amino acids.

This clonotype was seen ten or more times. The rearrangement uses TRBV24-1 and TRBJ1-1, with TRBD1 identical over 8 bases. The V gene end was trimmed by 5 bases and the J gene end by 1 base; junction bases not matched to a gene: 5. CDR3 length: 15 residues. CDR1 and CDR2 from the germline V gene are KGHDR and SFDVKD. As DNA, the CDR3 is TGTGCCACCAGTGGGACAGGGATGGGGAACACTGAAGCTTTCTTT. Protein product: CATSGTGMGNTEAFF.

In regard to this clonotype: This clone may be a read error of a much larger clone one base away. The chain couples TRBV11-2 to TRBJ1-3; 11 bases match TRBD1. The CDR3 runs to 14 residues. The germline CDR1 and CDR2 sequences are SGHAT and FQNNGV. CDR3 sequence (DNA): TGCAGCGCAAGGACAGGGGGCACTGGAAACACCATATATTTT. Its translation is CSARTGGTGNTIYF.

This clonotype was observed a handful of times. The chain links TRBV7-8 to TRBJ2-7; the D gene is possibly TRBD2 (6 bases). This CDR3 has 15 residues. Germline CDR1 SGHVS, CDR2 FQNEAQ. The V end was cut by 5 bases, the J end by 0 bases, with 14 bases between. The CDR3 nucleotides read TGTGCCAGCAGCGCCCGGGGGTCGGACTCCTACGAGCAGTACTTC. It is translated as CASSARGSDSYEQYF.

This clonotype was counted a single time. The rearrangement uses TRBV7-9 and TRBJ1-4; D call uncertain. Germline CDR1 and CDR2: SEHNR and FQNEAQ (reference sequence). The CDR3 is 14 residues long. The V end was cut by 2 bases, the J end by 8 bases, with 12 bases between. The CDR3 protein is CASSLSGRYEKLFF. CDR3 coding DNA: TGTGCCAGCAGCTTAAGTGGGCGGTACGAAAAACTGTTTTTT.

In this sample, this clonotype turned up a few times. J is TRBJ2-5 and V is TRBV20-1; tentative D call: TRBD2 (5 bases). The J call may be wrong; the DNA end is better matched by TRBJ2-7. The V gene's germline CDR1 is DFQATT and CDR2 SNEGSKA (reference sequence). CDR3 length: 14 residues. Here the CDR3 DNA reads TGCAGTGCTAGAGATGGTACGGGGAGCTACGAGCAGTACTTC. It yields the protein CSARDGTGSYEQYF.

The rearrangement uses TRBV6-6 and TRBJ2-5, with 8 bases identical to TRBD2. This CDR3 is built from 16 residues. The V and J ends lost 7 bases and 1 base, in that order; junction bases with no gene match: 11. The V gene's germline CDR1 is MNHNY and CDR2 SVGAGI (reference sequence). CDR3 nucleotides: TGTGCCAGCACTCTTTCTTACGGGGGGGTCCAAGAGACCCAGTACTTC. Translated, it gives CASTLSYGGVQETQYF.

The chain has TRBV7-9 and TRBJ1-3; TRBD1 might be the D (5 bases). The germline V and J ends were trimmed by 2 bases and 0 bases, with 20 bases remaining between them. CDR3 size: 19 residues. Germline CDR1 reads SEHNR; CDR2 reads FQNEAQ (reference sequence). CDR3 amino acids: CASSLFGAGDPSSGNTIYF. For the CDR3, the DNA is TGTGCCAGCAGCTTATTCGGGGCAGGAGATCCGAGCTCTGGAAACACCATATATTTT. Full variable domain (missing parts from reference TRBV7-9 and TRBJ1-3): DTGVSQNPRHKITKRGQNVTFRCDPISEHNRLYWYRQTLGQGPEFLTYFQNEAQLEKSRLLSDRFSAERPKGSFSTLEIQRTEQGDSAMYLCASSLFGAGDPSSGNTIYFGEGSWLTVV.

This rearrangement joins TRBV5-8 to TRBJ1-5, with D tentatively TRBD1 (5 bases). The V end lost 4 bases, the J end lost 2 bases, and 13 bases lay between the germline ends. This CDR3 is built from 15 residues. In germline, CDR1 is SGHTS, CDR2 YDEGEE. CDR3 coding DNA: TGTGCCAGCAGCACCCCGGGACTAGGCAATCAGCCCCAGCATTTT. The encoded protein is CASSTPGLGNQPQHF. Variable domain in full (rest from reference TRBV5-8 and TRBJ1-5): EAGVTQSPTHLIKTRGQQATLRCSPISGHTSVYWYQQALGLGLQFLLWYDEGEERNRGNFPPRFSGRQFPNYSSELNVNALELEDSALYLCASSTPGLGNQPQHFGDGTRLSIL.

The V call is TRBV15, the J call TRBJ1-5, with 9 bases identical to TRBD1. The CDR3 consists of 16 residues. CDR1 is LNHNV and CDR2 is YYDKDF in the germline V gene (reference sequence). The junction had 8 bases not matched to a gene; V was cut back by 6 bases and J by 2 bases. The CDR3 DNA sequence: TGTGCCACCAGTGGTGGACAGGGGAGACGCAATCAGCCCCAGCATTTT. Its translation: CATSGGQGRRNQPQHF.

J is TRBJ1-4 and V is TRBV6-1; D remains unclear. The CDR3 loop spans 14 amino acids. V lost 6 bases to trimming and J lost 4 bases, with 12 bases between them. The germline CDR1 and CDR2 sequences are MNHNS and SASEGT. CDR3 nucleotides: TGTGCCAGCAGATTTAGTGGGGATAATGAAAAACTGTTTTTT. Amino acids: CASRFSGDNEKLFF.

This clonotype came up many times. The chain uses TRBV12-3 or TRBV12-4 and TRBJ1-4, with D possibly TRBD1 on 6 matching bases. Trimming shortened V by 4 bases and J by 5 bases, and 14 bases separated the two germline ends. The CDR3 totals 15 residues. The CDR3 sequence: CASSSTGTRNEKLFF. In DNA form, the CDR3 reads TGTGCCAGCAGTTCTACCGGGACACGGAATGAAAAACTGTTTTTT.

V gene TRBV4-3 combines with J gene TRBJ1-5, with D unclear. Germline values: CDR1 LGHNA, CDR2 YSLEER. The V and J ends lost 1 base and 7 bases respectively, with 11 bases between them. The CDR3 extends over 14 amino acids. DNA for the CDR3: TGCGCCAGCAGCCAAGTAAGTGAGGGCCAGCCCCAGCATTTT. The encoded protein is CASSQVSEGQPQHF.

This rearrangement joins TRBV11-2 to TRBJ2-7; 9 bases agree with TRBD1. Germline-derived CDR1 and CDR2 are SGHAT and FQNNGV. V lost 5 bases and J lost 2; bases outside the gene matches: 10. The CDR3 has 16 residues. The CDR3 DNA is TGTGCCAGCAGCCCCAGCGGACAGGGGACACCCTACGAGCAGTACTTC. Its protein product is CASSPSGQGTPYEQYF.

The chain uses TRBV7-3 and TRBJ1-1; 7 bases agree with TRBD1. Trimming took 5 bases from V and 4 from J; bases not matched to a gene: 4. Germline lookup yields CDR1 SGHTA and CDR2 FQGTGA. The CDR3 is made up of 13 amino acids. The CDR3 DNA follows: TGTGCCAGCAGCAAGGGGGCAGGCACTGAAGCTTTCTTT. Translation: CASSKGAGTEAFF.

This chain joins TRBV2 and TRBJ2-7, with 8 bases aligning to TRBD2. Unmatched junction bases numbered 16, after V lost 8 bases and J lost 1 base. Per germline, CDR1 SNHLY and CDR2 FYNNEI. The CDR3 extends over 17 amino acids. Written as DNA, the CDR3 is TGTGCCAGCGCAGGAGTGCTCAGCGGGGGAAAATCCTACGAGCAGTACTTC. This encodes CASAGVLSGGKSYEQYF.